The 21 T cell receptor beta chains below all came from one sample that was sequenced in a study of blood T cell repertoires in COVID-19. Clones were read by immunoSEQ multiplex PCR, and TCRdb kept only the in-frame ones, dropping some. The table lists a few hundred thousand clones, over 75% of them singletons. Sequencing was done on a sample of PBMCs or T cells enriched from blood (not recorded which). These receptors were collected from a woman aged 18 to 35 who had recovered from COVID-19.

V and J are TRBV3-1 (or the pseudogene TRBV3-2) and TRBJ1-1; D might be TRBD1 (6 bases). Trimming removed 1 base from V and 8 bases from J, with 11 bases in between. From germline, CDR1 is LGHDT and CDR2 YNNKEL (reference sequence). CDR3 size: 13 residues. CDR3: CASSQVRGGEAFF. In DNA, the CDR3 is TGTGCCAGCAGCCAAGTACGAGGGGGAGAAGCTTTCTTT.

The chain is built from TRBV30 and TRBJ2-2, with 9 bases identical to TRBD2. Germline V gene sequence: CDR1 GTSNPN, CDR2 SVGIG (reference sequence). J lost 4 bases, V lost 5 bases, and 8 bases had no gene match. This CDR3 is 15 amino acids long. The CDR3 sequence: CAWVFSGRPTGELFF. The CDR3 region has the DNA TGTGCCTGGGTTTTTAGCGGGAGACCCACCGGGGAGCTGTTTTTT.

The V call is TRBV27, the J call TRBJ1-1, with unresolved D. CDR3 length: 13 residues. V lost 6 bases to trimming and J lost 2 bases, with 10 bases between them. Germline CDR1 and CDR2: MNHEY and SMNVEV (reference sequence). This CDR3 reads CASSPMGNTEAFF. DNA for the CDR3: TGTGCCAGCAGCCCAATGGGCAACACTGAAGCTTTCTTT.

CDR3 amino acids: CSASSGRSYNEQFF. The CDR3 DNA reads TGCAGTGCTAGTAGCGGGAGGTCCTACAATGAGCAGTTCTTC. The rearrangement uses TRBV20-1 and TRBJ2-1; 10 bases agree with TRBD2. Germline CDR1 is DFQATT and CDR2 is SNEGSKA (reference sequence). V shed 3 bases, J shed 1 base, and the junction held 0 bases outside the gene matches. The CDR3 loop spans 14 amino acids.

The rearrangement uses TRBV19 and TRBJ1-1, with D unclear. Germline-derived CDR1 and CDR2 are LNHDA and SQIVND (reference sequence). CDR3 size: 12 residues. Between the trimmed V and J ends, which lost 0 bases and 8 bases, there was a span of 7 bases. This CDR3 reads CASSIDLSEAFF. CDR3 coding DNA: TGTGCCAGTAGTATAGATCTCTCCGAAGCTTTCTTT.

The chain joins TRBV28 to TRBJ1-2; TRBD1 might be the D (6 bases). This CDR3 has 16 amino acids. Trimming took off 6 bases at V and 4 bases at J, with 21 bases between the two ends. Germline V lookup: CDR1 MDHEN, CDR2 SYDVKM. The chain's CDR3 is CASSHEQGQGGYGYTF. CDR3 coding DNA: TGTGCCAGCAGCCACGAACAGGGACAAGGTGGCTATGGCTACACCTTC.

The chain is built from TRBV7-9 and TRBJ2-1, with TRBD2 matching 11 bases. Germline CDR1 is SEHNR and CDR2 is FQNEAQ (reference sequence). V gave up 5 bases and J gave up 8 bases; unmatched junction bases: 5. The CDR3 loop spans 14 amino acids. The CDR3 nucleotides read TGTGCCAGCAGCGGTAGCGGGAGGGCCGATGAGCAGTTCTTC. It codes for CASSGSGRADEQFF. The full variable domain, its missing parts supplied by reference TRBV7-9 and TRBJ2-1, is DTGVSQNPRHKITKRGQNVTFRCDPISEHNRLYWYRQTLGQGPEFLTYFQNEAQLEKSRLLSDRFSAERPKGSFSTLEIQRTEQGDSAMYLCASSGSGRADEQFFGPGTRLTVL.

The genes are TRBV5-1 and TRBJ2-5, with 9 bases that match TRBD2. Looked up from germline, CDR1 is SGHRS and CDR2 is YFSETQ. The CDR3 contains 13 residues. Trimming removed 4 bases from V and 14 bases from J; junction bases left unmatched: 12. The CDR3: CASSAANSGGAYF. The DNA of the CDR3 is TGCGCCAGCAGCGCTGCCAATAGCGGGGGCGCCTACTTC.

The chain employs TRBV10-3 and TRBJ1-1; weak D call: TRBD1 (5 bases). Germline lookup yields CDR1 ENHRY and CDR2 SYGVKD. This CDR3 has 14 residues. V was cut by 6 bases and J by 7 bases, with 18 bases left in between. This chain's CDR3 is CAIRGTKPGGEAFF. The CDR3 bases are TGTGCCATCAGGGGAACGAAGCCGGGGGGTGAAGCTTTCTTT.

The chain is built from TRBV7-8 and TRBJ2-2, with TRBD2 identical over 8 bases. Germline loops: CDR1 SGHVS, CDR2 FQNEAQ. The length of the CDR3 is 14 residues. The ends lost 10 bases at V and 7 bases at J; junction bases unmatched: 11. CDR3 region: CATGAGTRDGELFF. The CDR3 DNA follows: TGTGCCACCGGGGCCGGGACTAGGGACGGGGAGCTGTTTTTT. The variable domain in full, completed from reference TRBV7-8 and TRBJ2-2, reads GAGVSQSPRYKVAKRGQDVALRCDPISGHVSLFWYQQALGQGPEFLTYFQNEAQLDKSGLPSDRFFAERPEGSVSTLKIQRTQQEDSAVYLCATGAGTRDGELFFGEGSRLTVL.

The chain combines TRBV6-1 with TRBJ1-5; no clear D. Per the germline V gene, CDR1 is MNHNS and CDR2 is SASEGT. V shed 1 base and J shed 1 base, with 8 bases lying between them. CDR3 size: 15 residues. The CDR3 reads CASSEEQSSNQPQHF. The CDR3 DNA is TGTGCCAGCAGTGAAGAACAGTCCAGCAATCAGCCCCAGCATTTT.

The chain couples TRBV9 to TRBJ2-2; D uncertain. Germline CDR1 SGDLS, CDR2 YYNGEE. The CDR3 is made up of 12 amino acids. Trimming took off 0 bases at V and 7 bases at J, with 4 bases between the two ends. The CDR3 nucleotides are TGTGCCAGCAGCGTAGACAGCGGGGAGCTGTTTTTT. It encodes CASSVDSGELFF.

The V call is TRBV14, the J call TRBJ1-1; TRBD1 matches at 7 bases. Trimming took 4 bases from V and 0 from J; bases not matched to a gene: 8. The CDR3 totals 16 residues. The germline V gene has CDR1 SGHDN and CDR2 FVKESK. Written as DNA, the CDR3 is TGTGCCAGCAGCCCGTTTGGGACAGCCATGAACACTGAAGCTTTCTTT. Translating it yields CASSPFGTAMNTEAFF.

The chain joins TRBV28 to TRBJ1-5; TRBD1 is a possible D gene (5 bases). Trimming removed 5 bases at V and 4 bases at J, with 15 bases between. CDR3 length: 15 amino acids. From germline, CDR1 is MDHEN and CDR2 SYDVKM. This CDR3 reads CASSPGDVENQPQHF. CDR3 nucleotide sequence: TGTGCCAGCAGTCCGGGGGACGTAGAAAATCAGCCCCAGCATTTT.

The chain couples TRBV10-3 to TRBJ1-2, with 8 bases lining up with TRBD1. The CDR3 spans 15 residues. From germline, CDR1 is ENHRY and CDR2 SYGVKD. The trim removed 5 bases at V and 5 bases at J, leaving 10 bases unmatched. The CDR3 DNA reads TGTGCCATCAGTTCTTGGACAGGGATGCTTTATGGCTACACCTTC. It codes for CAISSWTGMLYGYTF.

V is TRBV4-1 and J is TRBJ2-7; D possibly corresponds to TRBD2 (6 bases). This CDR3 is 18 amino acids long. CDR1 and CDR2 from the germline V gene are MGHRA and YSYEKL. V was trimmed by 4 bases and J by 5 bases, leaving 27 bases between them. The CDR3 sequence is CASSPGGTVSPIGHEQYF. CDR3 in DNA: TGCGCCAGCAGCCCCGGAGGGACCGTCAGTCCTATCGGCCACGAGCAGTACTTC.

The chain employs TRBV18 and TRBJ1-1, with D possibly matching TRBD1 (5 bases). With 3 bases removed from V and 1 base from J, the gap between germline ends came to 12 bases. Germline lookup yields CDR1 KGHSH and CDR2 LQKENI. The CDR3 loop spans 15 amino acids. The CDR3 nucleotides are TGTGCCAGCTCACCGCCAGGGTTGAAGAACACTGAAGCTTTCTTT. It encodes CASSPPGLKNTEAFF.

The rearrangement links TRBV9 to TRBJ2-2; D possibly corresponds to TRBD1 (5 bases). V was clipped by 5 bases and J by 2 bases, with 16 bases between them. CDR1 and CDR2 from the germline V gene are SGDLS and YYNGEE. This CDR3 region has 16 residues. CDR3 in amino acids: CASSGQGALNTGELFF. The CDR3 DNA sequence: TGTGCCAGCAGTGGCCAAGGGGCCCTAAACACCGGGGAGCTGTTTTTT.

The genes are TRBV7-2 and TRBJ1-1, with 7 positions matching TRBD1. The CDR3 length is 14 residues. Germline values: CDR1 SGHTA, CDR2 FQGNSA. V dropped 5 bases and J dropped 6; count of bases not matched to a gene: 9. CDR3 residues: CASSPNRQGAEAFF. CDR3 sequence (DNA): TGTGCCAGCAGCCCAAACCGCCAGGGGGCTGAAGCTTTCTTT. Combining the CDR3 with reference TRBV7-2 and TRBJ1-1 gives the whole variable domain GAGVSQSPSNKVTEKGKDVELRCDPISGHTALYWYRQSLGQGLEFLIYFQGNSAPDKSGLPSDRFSAERTGGSVSTLTIQRTQQEDSAVYLCASSPNRQGAEAFFGQGTRLTVV.

This clone has a single count. This chain joins TRBV2 and TRBJ1-2; D is unclear. Germline V gene sequence: CDR1 SNHLY, CDR2 FYNNEI. The V and J ends lost 11 bases and 5 bases respectively, with 18 bases between them. This CDR3 is built from 13 residues. CDR3 in amino acids: CASGGPLPYGYTF. The CDR3, as DNA: TGTGCCTCAGGAGGGCCGCTTCCTTATGGCTACACCTTC.

CDR3 sequence: CASSPGGWGIGEVTEAFF. The CDR3 DNA sequence: TGTGCCAGCAGTCCCGGGGGTTGGGGAATAGGGGAAGTCACTGAAGCTTTCTTT. This sequence joins TRBV27 and TRBJ1-1; D possibly corresponds to TRBD1 (5 bases). CDR1 and CDR2 from the germline V gene are MNHEY and SMNVEV (reference sequence). V shed 5 bases and J shed 4 bases, with 26 bases lying between them. The CDR3 loop spans 18 amino acids.